Listed here are 23 T cell receptor beta chains from one sample, sequenced in a study of blood T cell repertoires in COVID-19. Libraries were prepared by immunoSEQ multiplex PCR; TCRdb keeps only in-frame clonotypes and omits some of them. The sample contains a few hundred thousand clones, more than 65% of which appear only once. The specimen sequenced was peripheral blood. The receptor source for this set is a woman in her thirties or forties who had recovered from COVID-19.

CDR3 protein: CASSGGERVHEQYF. The CDR3 nucleotides are TGTGCCAGTAGTGGGGGGGAGAGGGTCCACGAGCAGTACTTC. The chain joins TRBV19 to TRBJ2-7; 7 bases agree with TRBD2. This CDR3 spans 14 amino acids. Germline lookup yields CDR1 LNHDA and CDR2 SQIVND (reference sequence). The V and J ends lost 5 bases and 5 bases, in that order; junction bases with no gene match: 9.

The chain joins TRBV15 to TRBJ2-3; D ambiguous. The V and J ends lost 1 base and 6 bases respectively, with 5 bases between them. There are 12 residues in the CDR3. Germline V gene data show CDR1 as LNHNV and CDR2 as YYDKDF (reference sequence). CDR3 in amino acids: CATSRGLDTQYF. The CDR3 DNA reads TGTGCCACCAGCAGAGGGCTGGATACGCAGTATTTT.

The rearrangement uses TRBV28 and TRBJ2-5; TRBD1 aligns across 11 bases. Trimming took 5 bases from V and 3 from J; bases not matched to a gene: 5. The germline V gene encodes CDR1 MDHEN and CDR2 SYDVKM. CDR3 length equals 15 residues. The CDR3 here is CASSPGDRGEETQYF. In DNA, the CDR3 is TGTGCCAGCAGTCCTGGGGACAGGGGGGAAGAGACCCAGTACTTC.

The V and J genes are TRBV6-2 or TRBV6-3 and TRBJ1-6; 7 bases align to TRBD1. V gave up 5 bases and J gave up 5 bases; unmatched junction bases: 3. CDR1 MNHEY and CDR2 SVGEGT come from the germline V gene. The CDR3 is made up of 14 amino acids. In nucleotides, the CDR3 is TGTGCCAGCAGTCTTACAGGGGATAATTCACCCCTCCACTTT. Translating it yields CASSLTGDNSPLHF.

This chain joins TRBV15 and TRBJ2-4; D may be TRBD1 (6 bases). This CDR3 comprises 15 residues. Trimming took 3 bases from V and 4 from J, leaving 13 bases between them. Germline CDR1 and CDR2: LNHNV and YYDKDF (reference sequence). CDR3 DNA sequence: TGTGCCACCAGCAGGGATCGGGACAAGAAAAACATTCAGTACTTC. It translates to CATSRDRDKKNIQYF.

The rearrangement joins TRBV27 to TRBJ1-2; D is perhaps TRBD1 (6 bases). This CDR3 is 14 amino acids long. The germline V and J ends were trimmed by 4 bases and 4 bases, with 13 bases remaining between them. CDR1 is MNHEY and CDR2 is SMNVEV in the germline V gene (reference sequence). The CDR3 loop reads CASSSGQLSYGYTF. CDR3 in DNA: TGTGCCAGCAGTTCCGGACAGCTTAGCTATGGCTACACCTTC.

J is TRBJ2-3 and V is TRBV3-1 (or the pseudogene TRBV3-2); TRBD1 might be the D (6 bases). The CDR3 covers 19 residues. Deletions cut 1 base from V and 1 base from J, with 21 bases between. Germline-derived CDR1 and CDR2 are LGHDT and YNNKEL (reference sequence). The chain's CDR3 is CASSQGDLGADRGTDTQYF. The CDR3 nucleotides read TGTGCCAGCAGCCAAGGCGACTTGGGGGCCGATCGGGGCACAGATACGCAGTATTTT.

V and J are TRBV2 and TRBJ1-6; a weak D match, TRBD1 (6 bases). Trimming took 6 bases from V and 10 from J, leaving 13 bases between them. The CDR3 is 13 residues long. CDR1 SNHLY and CDR2 FYNNEI come from the germline V gene. CDR3 in amino acids: CASRIGRGSPLHF. The DNA for the CDR3 is TGTGCCAGCAGAATTGGCAGGGGATCACCCCTCCACTTT. The full variable domain, its missing parts supplied by reference TRBV2 and TRBJ1-6, is EPEVTQTPSHQVTQMGQEVILRCVPISNHLYFYWYRQILGQKVEFLVSFYNNEISEKSEIFDDQFSVERPDGSNFTLKIRSTKLEDSAMYFCASRIGRGSPLHFGNGTRLTVT.

The chain recombines TRBV11-2 with TRBJ1-4; 7 nucleotides line up with TRBD1. CDR3 length: 12 residues. Germline-derived CDR1 and CDR2 are SGHAT and FQNNGV. After removal of 7 bases from V and 8 bases from J, the junction contained 4 bases not matched to a gene. The CDR3 loop is CASTTGMEKLFF. CDR3 coding DNA: TGTGCCAGCACGACAGGGATGGAAAAACTGTTTTTT.

The chain links TRBV7-2 to TRBJ1-2; maybe TRBD1 (5 bases). The CDR3 is 18 residues long. Germline V gene data show CDR1 as SGHTA and CDR2 as FQGNSA. V gave up 0 bases and J gave up 3 bases, with 20 bases separating them. CDR3 in amino acids: CASSLAGGGRIGDYGYTF. For the CDR3, the DNA is TGTGCCAGCAGCTTAGCCGGGGGGGGACGGATTGGTGACTATGGCTACACCTTC.

The V gene is TRBV7-2, the J gene TRBJ1-6; no reliable D call. Germline V lookup: CDR1 SGHTA, CDR2 FQGNSA. With 3 bases removed from V and 0 bases from J, the gap between germline ends came to 6 bases. The CDR3 totals 15 residues. CDR3 residues: CASSLRSSYNSPLHF. As DNA, the CDR3 is TGTGCCAGCAGCTTGCGGAGCTCCTATAATTCACCCCTCCACTTT.

The chain combines TRBV9 with TRBJ2-5; maybe TRBD2 (5 bases). Germline V CDR1 and CDR2: SGDLS, YYNGEE. This CDR3 comprises 14 residues. V was shortened by 0 bases and J by 2 bases, with 8 bases between the two germline ends. CDR3 in DNA: TGTGCCAGCAGCGTAGGGGGAGTTCAAGAGACCCAGTACTTC. Translation: CASSVGGVQETQYF. The full variable domain, rest sourced from reference TRBV9 and TRBJ2-5, is DSGVTQTPKHLITATGQRVTLRCSPRSGDLSVYWYQQSLDQGLQFLIQYYNGEERAKGNILERFSAQQFPDLHSELNLSSLELGDSALYFCASSVGGVQETQYFGPGTRLLVL.

This chain joins TRBV6-2 or TRBV6-3 and TRBJ2-5; D possibly corresponds to TRBD2 (5 bases). V dropped 4 bases and J dropped 5 bases, with 8 bases sitting between them. From germline, CDR1 is MNHEY and CDR2 SVGEGT. The CDR3 has 12 residues. This chain's CDR3 is CASSSLAETQYF. The CDR3, as DNA: TGTGCCAGCAGTTCCCTAGCTGAGACCCAGTACTTC.

This chain connects TRBV23-1 to TRBJ1-6, with no clear D. TRBV23-1 qualifies as an ORF whose function is uncertain. Between the trimmed V and J ends, which lost 8 bases and 2 bases, there was a span of 13 bases. The CDR3 is 15 residues long. In DNA form, the CDR3 reads TGCGCCAGCGTTCGGAGGACTCCCTATAATTCACCCCTCCACTTT. It yields the protein CASVRRTPYNSPLHF.

This clone turned up a few times. V is TRBV18 and J is TRBJ1-6, with D unclear. The CDR3 is 15 amino acids. The germline CDR1 and CDR2 sequences are KGHSH and LQKENI. Trimming took 3 bases from V and 7 from J, leaving 13 bases between them. CDR3 DNA: TGTGCCAGCTCACCGTCGGTGGGCGCGAATTCACCCCTCCACTTT. Protein product: CASSPSVGANSPLHF.

There are many counts of this clone. This chain uses TRBV6-2 or TRBV6-3 with TRBJ2-3; no definite D call. The germline CDR1 and CDR2 sequences are MNHEY and SVGEGT. V was clipped by 2 bases and J by 3 bases, with 18 bases between them. The CDR3 extends over 17 amino acids. CDR3 region: CASSYELDQDTTDTQYF. The CDR3 DNA reads as TGTGCCAGCAGTTACGAGTTAGATCAAGACACAACAGATACGCAGTATTTT.

This clone has only one observation. The gene calls are TRBV6-5 and TRBJ1-2; D is perhaps TRBD1 (5 bases). This CDR3 spans 13 amino acids. Germline-derived CDR1 and CDR2 are MNHEY and SVGAGI. The ends were cut back, 4 bases at V and 4 bases at J, with 10 bases in the middle. CDR3 nucleotide sequence: TGTGCCAGCAGTTGGACACTGCGCTATGGCTACACCTTC. It codes for CASSWTLRYGYTF.

The rearrangement uses TRBV15 and TRBJ2-3, with D maybe TRBD2 (5 bases). The germline V and J ends were trimmed by 0 bases and 8 bases, with 12 bases remaining between them. Germline CDR1 is LNHNV and CDR2 is YYDKDF (reference sequence). The length of the CDR3 is 14 residues. The CDR3 spells CATSRESRGRTQYF. CDR3 nucleotides: TGTGCCACCAGCAGAGAATCGCGAGGGCGTACGCAGTATTTT. The full variable domain, completed using reference TRBV15 and TRBJ2-3, is DAMVIQNPRYQVTQFGKPVTLSCSQTLNHNVMYWYQQKSSQAPKLLFHYYDKDFNNEADTPDNFQSRRPNTSFCFLDIRSPGLGDTAMYLCATSRESRGRTQYFGPGTRLTVL.

The chain links TRBV4-3 to TRBJ2-2, with D maybe TRBD2 (5 bases). V was cut by 2 bases and J by 2 bases, with 15 bases left in between. The CDR3 consists of 17 residues. Germline CDR1 and CDR2: LGHNA and YSLEER. The CDR3 DNA reads TGCGCCAGCAGCCAACAGCTTCTGAGACTAAACACCGGGGAGCTGTTTTTT. Its protein is CASSQQLLRLNTGELFF.

This chain links TRBV15 with TRBJ1-2; possible D gene TRBD1, 6 bases. The CDR3 has 16 amino acids. Germline V gene data show CDR1 as LNHNV and CDR2 as YYDKDF (reference sequence). V shed 0 bases and J shed 5 bases, with 16 bases lying between them. This chain's CDR3 is CATSRDLGQLPYGYTF. Written as DNA, the CDR3 is TGTGCCACCAGCAGAGATTTAGGACAGTTACCTTATGGCTACACCTTC.

This chain connects TRBV7-3 to TRBJ2-1; 8 positions agree with TRBD2. Germline V gene lookup returns CDR1 SGHTA and CDR2 FQGTGA. The CDR3 is 14 amino acids. The ends lost 5 bases at V and 4 bases at J; junction bases unmatched: 4. CDR3 region: CASSRSGGYNEQFF. CDR3 in DNA: TGTGCCAGCAGCCGCAGCGGGGGTTACAATGAGCAGTTCTTC.

The chain couples TRBV5-1 to TRBJ2-1; 7 nucleotides line up with TRBD1. J was trimmed by 3 bases and V by 4 bases; bases with no gene match: 7. The CDR3 is 15 residues long. Germline V lookup: CDR1 SGHRS, CDR2 YFSETQ. The CDR3 protein is CASSPTGQVYNEQFF. The CDR3 DNA is TGCGCCAGCAGCCCGACTGGACAGGTCTACAATGAGCAGTTCTTC. The full variable domain, in which reference TRBV5-1 and TRBJ2-1 provide the parts outside the CDR3, is KAGVTQTPRYLIKTRGQQVTLSCSPISGHRSVSWYQQTPGQGLQFLFEYFSETQRNKGNFPGRFSGRQFSNSRSEMNVSTLELGDSALYLCASSPTGQVYNEQFFGPGTRLTVL.

The chain is built from TRBV12-5 and TRBJ2-4; 8 nucleotides align to TRBD1. V shed 4 bases and J 5 bases; nucleotides not matched to a gene: 7. Germline V gives CDR1 LGHNT, CDR2 FRNRAP. There are 15 residues in the CDR3. CDR3 nucleotides: TGTGCTAGTGGTTCCGGACAGGGTCTCGAAAACATTCAGTACTTC. Amino acids: CASGSGQGLENIQYF.